The sequence of this TCR beta chain was determined in a study of control samples from healthy donors and cancer patients (TCRdb year 2020). Comment on this clone: Its antigen remains unidentified. There are no base qualities to consult, and no much larger clone falls within one base.

Germline trimming: 3 bases from V, 4 bases from J; junction bases outside gene matches: 9. The CDR3 goes from the cysteine to the phenylalanine over 16 residues. CDR3 DNA is the only sequence kept; it has 48 bases, read in frame from the first base. The germline V gene (reference sequence) provides CDR1 LNHDA and CDR2 SQIVND. Library prep was done by the immunoSEQ multiplex PCR assay. This is the immuneACCESS table as TCRdb keeps it, with only in-frame sequences that have V and J called. A part of the clones is gone; compared with another copy, unresolved V genes explain less than half, and the rest is unexplained. The sample table lists some 160,000 clones, 85% to 95% of them with a count of one. The ten largest clonotypes hold 7.5% to 8.5% of the sample.

The chain was built from TRBV19 and TRBJ1-2, with TRBD1 identical over 9 junction bases. The sequencing input was blood. The sequence was collected from a woman between 35 and 50 years old in good health. The CDR3: CASSITGTGNTYGYTF. The DNA reads as follows: TGTGCCAGTAGTATCACCGGGACAGGGAATACCTATGGCTACACCTTC.